The clone carrying this TCR beta chain showed up just a few times. The CDR3 loop spans 15 amino acids. V was shortened by 4 bases and J by 2 bases, with 17 bases between the two germline ends. Germline lookup yields CDR1 SQVTM and CDR2 ANQGSEA. The data belong to a study of blood T cells in healthy people across ages. Next came a second PCR, run for about 7 to 12 cycles, which used a sample-barcoded 5' primer along with a J-beta primer mix. TCRdb reprocessed the 5' RACE reads with MiXCR, giving one entry per CDR3 protein. The table shows some 710,000 distinct CDR3 sequences, with about a fifth occurring only once.

The receptor was derived from a man between 65 and 85 years old in good health. Sequences were obtained from blood. The J gene is TRBJ2-5, the V gene TRBV29-1; possible D gene TRBD2, 6 bases. CDR3 amino acids: CSVVGQTGLQETQYF. In DNA form, the CDR3 reads TGCAGCGTTGTAGGGCAGACCGGACTACAAGAGACCCAGTACTTC.